Listed here are 11 T cell receptor beta chains from one sample, sequenced in a study of T cell repertoires and leukemia-associated antigens. No antigen has been assigned to these receptors. TCRdb used MiXCR to reprocess the 5' RACE reads, holding one entry per CDR3 protein. The table records roughly 15,000 distinct CDR3 sequences, more than 30% of them present only once. The specimen sequenced was CD3+ T cells sorted from blood and cultured. Receptor source: a female donor in good health.

In its sample, this clonotype was seen many times. The chain links TRBV6-2 or TRBV6-3 to TRBJ1-1; the D is unclear. V was trimmed by 2 bases and J by 1 base, leaving 8 bases between them. Germline assignment: CDR1 MNHEY and CDR2 SVGEGT. The CDR3 is made up of 14 amino acids. In DNA, the CDR3 is TGTGCCAGCAGTTACACTGGTGGGAACACTGAAGCTTTCTTT. Translating it yields CASSYTGGNTEAFF.

V usage is TRBV7-8 and J usage is TRBJ2-1; weak D call: TRBD2 (5 bases). Germline V gives CDR1 SGHVS, CDR2 FQNEAQ. Trimming took 7 bases from V and 5 from J, leaving 15 bases between them. The CDR3 spans 14 residues. CDR3 amino acids: CASNPTLGNNEQFF. CDR3 nucleotide sequence: TGTGCCAGCAACCCGACACTCGGGAACAATGAGCAGTTCTTC.

Remarks on this clonotype: An end of the junction does not agree with germline; a read error may underlie this. The rearrangement joins TRBV10-3 to TRBJ2-1; no clear D gene. The length of the CDR3 is 13 residues. Germline CDR1 ENHRY, CDR2 SYGVKD. The DNA of the CDR3 is TGTGCCATCAGTATCGCAAACTACGATGAGCAGTTCTTC. Its protein is CAISIANYDEQFF.

The chain joins TRBV5-1 to TRBJ2-1, with D perhaps matching TRBD2 (6 bases). The CDR3 is 14 residues long. The germline V gene encodes CDR1 SGHRS and CDR2 YFSETQ. Trimming left V 6 bases short and J 6 bases short, with 16 bases between. In DNA form, the CDR3 reads TGCGCCAGCAATCCTGGGACTTCTGTCAATGAGCAGTTCTTC. It encodes CASNPGTSVNEQFF.

The rearrangement uses TRBV5-1 and TRBJ2-5; 9 bases align to TRBD1. The CDR3 consists of 13 residues. Germline CDR1 and CDR2: SGHRS and YFSETQ. V was clipped by 5 bases and J by 5 bases; unmatched bases: 4. For the CDR3, the DNA is TGCGCCAGCAGAACAGGGGGCAAGGAGACCCAGTACTTC. Encoded protein: CASRTGGKETQYF.

This clonotype qualifies as medium-sized. The rearrangement uses TRBV20-1 and TRBJ1-3; D remains ambiguous. Germline V gene lookup returns CDR1 DFQATT and CDR2 SNEGSKA (reference sequence). This CDR3 region has 14 residues. Trimming stripped 0 bases from V and 2 bases from J, with 8 bases between. Written as DNA, the CDR3 is TGCAGTGCTAGAGATCCGACGGCTGGAAACACCATATATTTT. Protein: CSARDPTAGNTIYF.

This clonotype is medium-sized (0.01 to 0.1%). J is TRBJ2-1 and V is TRBV27; TRBD1 agrees at 10 bases. With 6 bases clipped from V and 3 bases from J, the junction kept 5 bases outside the gene matches. Germline CDR1 reads MNHEY; CDR2 reads SMNVEV (reference sequence). The CDR3 runs 15 residues. DNA of the CDR3: TGTGCCAGCAGGCGAGGACAGGGGGACTACAATGAGCAGTTCTTC. This codes for CASRRGQGDYNEQFF.

This clonotype was counted ten times or more. The CDR3 here is CASSSGSMTDTQYF. As DNA, the CDR3 is TGTGCCAGCAGCTCCGGAAGTATGACAGATACGCAGTATTTT. The chain recombines TRBV7-3 with TRBJ2-3, with D hard to call. The CDR3 is 14 amino acids. Germline V lookup: CDR1 SGHTA, CDR2 FQGTGA. V was pared by 4 bases and J by 3 bases, with 11 bases between.

This clonotype is categorized as medium-sized. The CDR3 bases are TGTGCCATTGCCACAGGGATCACCTACGAGCAGTACTTC. Its translation is CAIATGITYEQYF. The chain recombines TRBV10-3 with TRBJ2-7; a possible D gene is TRBD1 (6 bases). V lost 9 bases and J 2 bases, leaving 14 bases between the germline ends. This CDR3 is built from 13 residues. Germline CDR1 ENHRY, CDR2 SYGVKD.

About this clonotype: The junction and the germline gene differ at one end; a read error may be behind it. The chain employs TRBV12-3 or TRBV12-4 and TRBJ1-5; no firm D call. The CDR3 runs 13 residues. In nucleotides, the CDR3 is TGTGCCAGCAGTCTGAATAGCAGTCAGCCCCAGCGTTTT. This codes for CASSLNSSQPQRF.

The CDR3 DNA follows: TGCGCCAGCAGGGGGGCGGGAGGGCCTTACGAGCAGTACTTC. Residues: CASRGAGGPYEQYF. V is TRBV5-1 and J is TRBJ2-7; 9 nucleotides align to TRBD2. Germline assignment: CDR1 SGHRS and CDR2 YFSETQ. The CDR3 has 14 residues. Germline trimming cut 5 bases from V and 4 bases from J; bases unmatched to any gene: 7.